This T cell receptor (beta chain) was recovered during a study of radiotherapy plus CTLA-4 blockade in lung cancer. The assay was immunoSEQ multiplex PCR, and TCRdb's table has in-frame clones only and misses some. The table lists 80,000 or so clones, about 79% of them singletons, with over 20% in the top ten. Per germline, CDR1 SGHRS and CDR2 YFSETQ. The CDR3 extends over 15 amino acids. Trimming removed 0 bases from V and 4 bases from J, with 11 bases in between. The receptor comes from a human donor with non-small cell lung cancer whose response to radiotherapy plus ipilimumab could not be evaluated. Some clones in this sample may be carry-over from other donors' samples. The chain uses TRBV5-1 and TRBJ1-3; D is undetermined. The starting material was peripheral blood, obtained from a patient treated with radiotherapy plus ipilimumab. CDR3 bases: TGCGCCAGCAGCTTGGATCAGGCGGGGGGAAACACCATATATTTT. Translation: CASSLDQAGGNTIYF.